This T cell receptor beta chain derives from a study of blood T cell repertoires in COVID-19. Profiled with immunoSEQ multiplex PCR; TCRdb holds only in-frame clones, not every one. The sample lists 95,000 to 150,000 clones; around 88% were seen once. Trimming took off 3 bases at V and 5 bases at J, with 4 bases between the two ends. Germline values: CDR1 SGHTA, CDR2 FQGNSA. This CDR3 has 12 amino acids. The sample consisted of peripheral blood. The J gene is TRBJ2-2, the V gene TRBV7-2; D remains ambiguous. The origin of this receptor is a woman in her 50s with active or convalescent COVID-19. The chain's CDR3 is CASSFSTGELFF. CDR3 in DNA: TGTGCCAGCAGCTTCTCGACCGGGGAGCTGTTTTTT.